The 21 T cell receptor beta chains in this list originate from one sample, sequenced in a study of shared clonotypes between healthy human individuals. Only in-frame clones appear in the TCRdb table, and some are missing; sequencing was by immunoSEQ multiplex PCR. This table holds roughly 2 million clones, 85% to 95% found once. The specimen sequenced was naive CD4+ T cells sorted from blood. Subset defined: CD45RA+ positively selected. The receptor source for this set is a man younger than 30 in good health.

For this clone: The final CDR3 position lacks the conserved phenylalanine or tryptophan, pointing to a likely read error. The V call is TRBV6-5, the J call TRBJ1-1, with 7 bases that match TRBD1. With V trimmed by 2 bases and J by 1 base, 7 bases remained unmatched. CDR1 and CDR2 (germline): MNHEY, SVGAGI. This CDR3 has 16 residues. The CDR3 here is CASSYVRGQGNTEAFL. CDR3 DNA sequence: TGTGCCAGCAGTTACGTAAGGGGGCAGGGGAACACTGAAGCTTTCCTT.

Comment on this clone: Other DNA sequences within the sample encode an identical CDR3. The chain is built from TRBV28 and TRBJ1-3; D ambiguous. Trimming removed 2 bases at V and 4 bases at J, with 3 bases between. Germline V gene sequence: CDR1 MDHEN, CDR2 SYDVKM. This CDR3 is 12 amino acids long. DNA for the CDR3: TGTGCCAGCAGTTTACAAGGAAACACCATATATTTT. Encoded protein: CASSLQGNTIYF.

The chain employs TRBV5-4 and TRBJ1-4; D gene ambiguous. V was shortened by 0 bases and J by 8 bases, with 8 bases between the two germline ends. The germline V gene encodes CDR1 SGHNT and CDR2 YYREEE (reference sequence). This CDR3 comprises 13 residues. CDR3 bases: TGTGCCAGCAGCTTGGGGGCAGCCGAAAAACTGTTTTTT. This encodes CASSLGAAEKLFF.

The chain combines TRBV5-6 with TRBJ2-7, with 8 bases matching TRBD1. V lost 3 bases, J lost 6 bases, and 5 bases stayed unmatched. In germline, CDR1 is SGHDT, CDR2 YYEEEE. This CDR3 contains 13 residues. The CDR3 region is CASSYGTGSEQYF. In DNA form, the CDR3 reads TGTGCCAGCAGCTACGGGACAGGAAGCGAGCAGTACTTC.

This clone was recorded once. V usage is TRBV11-2 and J usage is TRBJ2-7, with D hard to call. Germline V CDR1 and CDR2: SGHAT, FQNNGV. CDR3 size: 11 residues. V lost 4 bases and J 10 bases, leaving 11 bases between the germline ends. The CDR3 region is CASSSTDPQYF. The CDR3 DNA is TGTGCCAGCAGCTCCACGGACCCTCAGTACTTC.

The gene calls are TRBV7-9 and TRBJ1-6; D is unclear. V dropped 6 bases and J dropped 0 bases, with 15 bases sitting between them. This CDR3 has 17 amino acids. CDR1 is SEHNR and CDR2 is FQNEAQ in the germline V gene (reference sequence). As DNA, the CDR3 is TGTGCCAGCAGACCGAACACCGACGGCTCCTATAATTCACCCCTCCACTTT. It encodes CASRPNTDGSYNSPLHF.

This CDR3 reads CASSWTGGEQYF. The CDR3 coding sequence is TGTGCCAGCAGCTGGACTGGGGGCGAGCAGTACTTC. The chain is built from TRBV5-4 and TRBJ2-7; the D gene could be TRBD1 or TRBD2 (5 bases each). The CDR3 contains 12 residues. Trimming removed 3 bases at V and 6 bases at J, with 10 bases between. The germline CDR1 and CDR2 sequences are SGHNT and YYREEE (reference sequence).

The chain employs TRBV19 and TRBJ2-7; D gene ambiguous. The V end lost 5 bases, the J end lost 7 bases, and 18 bases lay between the germline ends. The CDR3 contains 14 residues. In germline, CDR1 is LNHDA, CDR2 SQIVND (reference sequence). The CDR3 is CASSPHQSFGEQYF. CDR3 nucleotide sequence: TGTGCCAGTAGTCCCCACCAGTCCTTTGGAGAGCAGTACTTC.

The genes are TRBV19 and TRBJ2-1; D is possibly TRBD1 or TRBD2 (6 bases each). The CDR3 has 15 amino acids. V lost 7 bases, J lost 6 bases, and 19 bases lay in between. Germline lookup yields CDR1 LNHDA and CDR2 SQIVND (reference sequence). The CDR3 region has the DNA TGTGCCAGTACGAGGGGGGACTCCGCTGTCAATGAGCAGTTCTTC. It encodes CASTRGDSAVNEQFF.

Of note for this clone: The same CDR3 is also encoded by other DNA sequences in this sample. The chain is built from TRBV6-5 and TRBJ1-1; no definite D call. There are 15 residues in the CDR3. The V end lost 0 bases, the J end lost 4 bases, and 12 bases lay between the germline ends. Germline loops: CDR1 MNHEY, CDR2 SVGAGI. CDR3 loop: CASSYSRGAGTEAFF. CDR3 nucleotides: TGTGCCAGCAGTTACTCGAGAGGCGCGGGCACTGAAGCTTTCTTT.

The rearrangement uses TRBV5-6 and TRBJ2-3, with 9 positions matching TRBD2. CDR1 SGHDT and CDR2 YYEEEE come from the germline V gene. With V trimmed by 4 bases and J by 4 bases, 7 bases remained unmatched. CDR3 length: 15 residues. The DNA of the CDR3 is TGTGCCAGCAGCGTAGGACTAGCGAGGCCAGATACGCAGTATTTT. It translates to CASSVGLARPDTQYF.

J is TRBJ2-7 and V is TRBV30; D tentatively reads TRBD1 or TRBD2 (5 bases each). The CDR3 length is 16 residues. The V gene lost 0 bases and the J gene lost 2 bases, with 17 bases spanning the gap. Germline V gene data show CDR1 as GTSNPN and CDR2 as SVGIG (reference sequence). The chain's CDR3 is CAWSVRGTGRAYEQYF. The CDR3 DNA follows: TGTGCCTGGAGTGTACGGGGAACAGGAAGGGCCTACGAGCAGTACTTC.

The chain combines TRBV7-9 with TRBJ1-1, with D possibly being TRBD1 (5 bases). This CDR3 has 16 residues. The germline CDR1 and CDR2 sequences are SEHNR and FQNEAQ (reference sequence). V was pared by 2 bases and J by 11 bases, with 24 bases between. Here the CDR3 DNA reads TGTGCCAGCAGCTTATTTTCCCCCGGGGCCCTCGGGTATGCTTTCTTT. Translating gives CASSLFSPGALGYAFF.

The chain links TRBV30 to TRBJ2-3; D unclear. CDR3 length equals 13 residues. With 3 bases removed from V and 4 bases from J, the gap between germline ends came to 11 bases. The V gene's germline CDR1 is GTSNPN and CDR2 SVGIG (reference sequence). The CDR3 loop reads CAWRPPYSDTQYF. CDR3 nucleotide sequence: TGTGCCTGGAGGCCCCCCTATTCAGATACGCAGTATTTT.

Ten or more counts support this clone. Other DNA sequences from this sample encode an identical CDR3 as well. The CDR3, as DNA: TGTGCCAGCTCACCTTATTCGGACAGGCAAGAGACCCAGTACTTC. Protein sequence: CASSPYSDRQETQYF. The rearrangement links TRBV18 to TRBJ2-5, with 7 bases fitting TRBD1. CDR1 KGHSH and CDR2 LQKENI come from the germline V gene. V trimming: 3 bases; J trimming: 2 bases; junction bases outside the gene matches: 6. The CDR3 loop spans 15 amino acids. Filled out from reference TRBV18 and TRBJ2-5, the complete variable domain reads NAGVMQNPRHLVRRRGQEARLRCSPMKGHSHVYWYRQLPEEGLKFMVYLQKENIIDESGMPKERFSAEFPKEGPSILRIQQVVRGDSAAYFCASSPYSDRQETQYFGPGTRLLVL.

CDR3 region: CASSQVVPYEQYF. Here the CDR3 DNA reads TGCGCCAGCAGCCAAGTGGTTCCCTACGAGCAGTACTTC. The chain has TRBV4-1 and TRBJ2-7; no definite D call. V was clipped by 1 base and J by 2 bases, with 6 bases between them. The CDR3 is 13 amino acids. From germline, CDR1 is MGHRA and CDR2 YSYEKL.

The chain is built from TRBV5-1 and TRBJ2-7; D ambiguous. Germline V gene sequence: CDR1 SGHRS, CDR2 YFSETQ. The V gene lost 4 bases and the J gene lost 2 bases, with 10 bases spanning the gap. CDR3 length: 13 residues. This chain's CDR3 is CASSKGSTYEQYF. As DNA, the CDR3 is TGCGCCAGCAGCAAAGGGTCCACCTACGAGCAGTACTTC.

The chain links TRBV15 to TRBJ1-1; D is perhaps TRBD1 (5 bases). Germline assignment: CDR1 LNHNV and CDR2 YYDKDF (reference sequence). This CDR3 has 18 amino acids. The V end lost 0 bases, the J end lost 0 bases, and 17 bases lay between the germline ends. CDR3 sequence (DNA): TGTGCCACCAGCAGAGATGCTGCGTTGGCGGACATGAACACTGAAGCTTTCTTT. Protein: CATSRDAALADMNTEAFF.

The CDR3 protein is CASSLDGRYGYTF. The CDR3 DNA is TGTGCCAGCAGCTTAGACGGGCGGTATGGCTACACCTTC. The chain uses TRBV11-1 and TRBJ1-2; D is uncertain. CDR1 SGHAT and CDR2 FQDESV come from the germline V gene (reference sequence). This CDR3 is built from 13 residues. The germline V and J ends were trimmed by 1 base and 5 bases, with 8 bases remaining between them.

This clone was recorded once. J is TRBJ2-3 and V is TRBV6-5; no clear D. Germline CDR1 is MNHEY and CDR2 is SVGAGI. The V end was cut by 4 bases, the J end by 4 bases, with 12 bases between. The CDR3 sequence is 14 residues long. CDR3 loop: CASSFTTGADTQYF. In DNA, the CDR3 is TGTGCCAGCAGTTTCACAACCGGAGCAGATACGCAGTATTTT.

This chain uses TRBV19 with TRBJ1-5, with 7 bases matching TRBD1. V was pared by 4 bases and J by 3 bases, with 6 bases of the junction left unmatched. Germline V lookup: CDR1 LNHDA, CDR2 SQIVND (reference sequence). There are 15 residues in the CDR3. CDR3 sequence (DNA): TGTGCCAGTAGTAGCCTGACAGGGACCAATCAGCCCCAGCATTTT. This encodes CASSSLTGTNQPQHF.